The sequence of this T cell receptor (beta chain) was determined in a study of CD8 T cells in Susac syndrome. General study findings and limits: The CD4+ T cell repertoire of patients with Susac syndrome showed no detectable clonal expansion.

For this clonotype: Its antigen is not identified.

In blood CD8+ and CD4+ T cells, TCR beta underwent sequencing. The diagnostic criteria were recently defined, and patients with Susac syndrome met them for definite or probable disease. RNA, at roughly 0.45 to 1 ug, was reverse transcribed with random hexamers. TCRdb used MiXCR to reprocess the immunoSEQ multiplex PCR reads, holding one entry per CDR3 protein. The sample has roughly 250,000 distinct CDR3 sequences; 90% to 96% are singletons. The sequenced sample was CD4+ T cells from PBMCs. This clonotype was sampled from a human donor with Susac syndrome.

CDR3 sequence (DNA): TGTGCCAGCAGCTCCTACCGGCTACAAGAGACCCAGTACTTC. Its protein product is CASSSYRLQETQYF. The chain joins TRBV6-2 or TRBV6-3 to TRBJ2-5; D unclear. This CDR3 is built from 14 residues. Germline lookup yields CDR1 MNHEY and CDR2 SVGEGT. V lost 6 bases to trimming and J lost 2 bases, with 13 bases between them.